This T cell receptor beta chain is from a study of post-analysis software for immune sequencing data. Study information: Relapsing-remitting, secondary progressive and progressive-relapsing forms of multiple sclerosis all featured among disease courses. Broader study findings: When patients were compared with controls, 4 or 5 TRBV segments were more frequent, TRBV5-6, TRBV5-1 and TRBV20-1 among them. Co-batched samples clustered tightly together by F measure. People with multiple sclerosis had a significantly lower normalized Chao1 diversity than controls did.

Points on this clonotype: Its antigen is not identified. This may stem from a read error, because a much larger clone lies one nucleotide away.

Carried by the TCR beta cDNA libraries were unique molecular identifiers. The T cell input of roughly 0.95 to 10 million gave about 470,000 cDNA molecules. TCRdb used MiXCR to reprocess the PCR reads, holding one entry per CDR3 protein. Of just over 250,000 distinct CDR3 sequences in the sample, approximately 34% were seen once. The CDR3 extends over 12 amino acids. Looked up from germline, CDR1 is SNHLY and CDR2 is FYNNEI. Trimming pared 4 bases from V and 3 bases from J, leaving 7 bases between. This TCR came from a girl between 10 and 17 years old with multiple sclerosis. The chain is built from TRBV2 and TRBJ2-7; no firm D call. The material sequenced was blood. As DNA, the CDR3 is TGTGCCAGCAGTGGGCGTGGCTACGAGCAGTACGTC. Protein sequence: CASSGRGYEQYV.